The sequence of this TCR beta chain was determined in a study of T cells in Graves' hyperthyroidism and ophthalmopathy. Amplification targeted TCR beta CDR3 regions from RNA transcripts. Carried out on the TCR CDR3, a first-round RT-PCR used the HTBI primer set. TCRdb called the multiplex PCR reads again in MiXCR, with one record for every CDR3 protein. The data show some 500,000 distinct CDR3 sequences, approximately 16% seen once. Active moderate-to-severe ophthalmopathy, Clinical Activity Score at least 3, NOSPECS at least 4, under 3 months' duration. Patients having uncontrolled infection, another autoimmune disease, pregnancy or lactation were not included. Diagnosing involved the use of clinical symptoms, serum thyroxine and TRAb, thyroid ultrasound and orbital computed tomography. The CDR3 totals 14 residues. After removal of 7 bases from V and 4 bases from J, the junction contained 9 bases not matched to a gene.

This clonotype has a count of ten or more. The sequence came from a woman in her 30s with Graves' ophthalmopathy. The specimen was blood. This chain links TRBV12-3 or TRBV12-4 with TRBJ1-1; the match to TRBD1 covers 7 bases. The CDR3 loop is CASILTGTGTEAFF. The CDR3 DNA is TGTGCCAGCATTCTGACAGGGACCGGCACTGAAGCTTTCTTT.